The rows below give T cell receptor beta chains drawn from one sample of a study of shared clonotypes between healthy human individuals. Produced via immunoSEQ multiplex PCR; TCRdb's table is partial and in-frame only. Among more than 1,200,000 clones listed, roughly 98.5% were seen once. The sample comprised naive CD4+ T cells sorted from blood. Source of these receptors: a man aged 25-40 years in good health. The CDR3 runs from the conserved cysteine through the conserved F or W. D genes are given only for firm matches.

-	TRBV7-2	TRBJ2-7	TGTGCCAGCAGCTTAGGCGGGACCTACGAGCAGTACTTC	CASSLGGTYEQYF
TRBD1	TRBV29-1	TRBJ2-5	TGCAGCGCCCCCGCCAGGGGGCAGGAAGAGACCCAGTACTTC	CSAPARGQEETQYF
TRBD1	TRBV11-2	TRBJ2-5	TGTGCCAGCAGCTTAGGGGACAGGGTTATGCAAGAGACCCAGTACTTC	CASSLGDRVMQETQYF
-	TRBV18	TRBJ2-1	TGTGCCAGCTCACCAACTTTACGGGGCCCCGGCCACAATGAGCAGTTCTTC	CASSPTLRGPGHNEQFF
TRBD1	TRBV7-8	TRBJ1-5	TGTGCCAGCAGCCGCAGGGGGAATAGCAATCAGCCCCAGCATTTT	CASSRRGNSNQPQHF
TRBD1	TRBV7-8	TRBJ1-5	TGTGCCAGCAGCTTACTCCTCCCGGGACAGGGCAAACGAGGCCTTGGGCAGCCCCAGCATTTT	CASSLLLPGQGKRGLGQPQHF
-	TRBV18	TRBJ2-7	TGTGCCAGCTCACCACTAGGCGGGACCCCCTACGAGCAGTACTTC	CASSPLGGTPYEQYF
-	TRBV19	TRBJ2-7	TGTGCCAGTAGTATCGGGGAGACCTACGAGCAGTACTTC	CASSIGETYEQYF
-	TRBV12-2	TRBJ2-5	TGTGCAAGCCGCTTCGGACATGGCGGGAAGTACCAAGAGACCCAGTACTTC	CASRFGHGGKYQETQYF
-	TRBV7-9	TRBJ2-7	TGTGCCAGCAGCTTAGTCTTATCCGAGACCTACGAGCAGTACTTC	CASSLVLSETYEQYF
-	TRBV9	TRBJ2-2	TGTGCCAGCAGCGCGTATACTAGTACACCCGGGGAGCTGTTTTTT	CASSAYTSTPGELFF
-	TRBV27	TRBJ2-7	TGTGCCAGCAGTTTAAGAGGAATGGACGAGCAGTACTTC	CASSLRGMDEQYF
-	TRBV10-2	TRBJ1-2	TGCGCCAGCAGTGACCCGGCGCTCTATGGCTACACCTTC	CASSDPALYGYTF
-	TRBV18	TRBJ2-5	TGTGCCAGCTCACCATCCCCCCTGGAGACCCAGTACTTC	CASSPSPLETQYF
TRBD1	TRBV28	TRBJ2-7	TGTGCCAGCAGTGGCCGGGGACAGGGGATGAAGGAGCAGTACTTC	CASSGRGQGMKEQYF
TRBD2	TRBV9	TRBJ2-7	TGTGCCAGCAGCGCCGACTCCGGGACTAGTGATAGCGAGCAGTACTTC	CASSADSGTSDSEQYF
TRBD2	TRBV7-2	TRBJ2-3	TGTGCCAGCAGCGCGACTAGCGCAGATACGCAGTATTTT	CASSATSADTQYF
TRBD1	TRBV11-2	TRBJ1-1	TGTGCCAGCAGCTTAGATCTGGACAGGGGGCCTACTGAAGCTTTCTTT	CASSLDLDRGPTEAFF